These T cell receptor beta chains were read from a single sample in a study of T cell changes during pregnancy in multiple sclerosis. Using immunoSEQ multiplex PCR, the repertoire was profiled, and TCRdb retains in-frame clones only, with some absent. Of more than 70,000 clones in the sample, approximately 90% were seen once. Sample: peripheral blood, taken before pregnancy. These TCRs come from a female donor with multiple sclerosis, enrolled in a pregnancy study. Both conserved end residues are part of each CDR3. A D gene is named only where the DNA matches it firmly. Clone size is shown for a subset of rows, as once, few, many or a class of expanded clone.

d_call j_call cdr3_length v_call clone_size cdr3_nt cdr3_aa
. TRBJ2-5 15 TRBV27 once TGTGCCAGCAGTCCCTATACTCGGACAGAGGAGACCCAGTACTTC CASSPYTRTEETQYF
. TRBJ2-7 13 TRBV6-4 . TGTGCCAGCAGTGACTCCCCCACGGGGGAGCAGTACTTC CASSDSPTGEQYF
TRBD2 TRBJ2-3 16 TRBV5-1 . TGCGCCAGCAGCTCAGCGGGACTAGCGTACACAGATACGCAGTATTTT CASSSAGLAYTDTQYF
. TRBJ1-6 13 TRBV7-2 . TGTGCCAGCAGCTGGGGGGGGAATTCACCCCTCCACTTT CASSWGGNSPLHF
TRBD1 TRBJ2-7 15 TRBV7-6 . TGTGCCAGCAGCTACGGACAGGGTCTTCGTTACGAGCAGTACTTC CASSYGQGLRYEQYF
. TRBJ2-7 12 TRBV18 . TGTGCCAGCTCACCAGACATCTACGAGCAGTACTTC CASSPDIYEQYF
TRBD2 TRBJ2-5 18 TRBV10-1 . TGCGCCAGCAGTGAGTTAAGGGGTTCCGGGACTAGCACAGAGACCCAGTACTTC CASSELRGSGTSTETQYF
. TRBJ2-3 13 TRBV5-4 few TGTGCCAGCAGCTTGGTTTCGGTAGATACGCAGTATTTT CASSLVSVDTQYF
. TRBJ1-1 14 TRBV6-5 . TGTGCCAGCAGCAACGCACGGGAAACTACTGAAGCTTTCTTT CASSNARETTEAFF
TRBD2 TRBJ2-1 13 TRBV18 . TGTGCCAGCTCCCCGGGACTAGAAAATGAGCAGTTCTTC CASSPGLENEQFF
. TRBJ2-7 14 TRBV6-1 . TGTGCCAGCAGTGACCCCGGACTCGCCTACGAGCAGTACTTC CASSDPGLAYEQYF
. TRBJ1-3 17 TRBV4-1 . TGCGCCAGCAGCCAAACCCCCGCGGGGACCTCTGGAAACACCATATATTTT CASSQTPAGTSGNTIYF
TRBD1 TRBJ2-3 16 TRBV7-9 once TGTGCCAGCAGCCGCCCCTGGACAGGGGATACAGATACGCAGTATTTT CASSRPWTGDTDTQYF
. TRBJ1-5 17 TRBV6-1 once TGTGCCAGCAGTGAAGCGAGGACATATTATAGCAATCAGCCCCAGCATTTT CASSEARTYYSNQPQHF
. TRBJ1-4 13 TRBV4-3 . TGCGCCAGCGGCCCGGACTCCTTCGGAAAACTGTTTTTT CASGPDSFGKLFF
. TRBJ1-1 14 TRBV7-3 . TGTGCCAGCAGTTTGGGTGTAACAGGGTCTGAAGCTTTCTTT CASSLGVTGSEAFF
. TRBJ1-1 15 TRBV6-5 few TGTGCCAGCAGCCCTGGAGGAGGGTCGAACACTGAAGCTTTCTTT CASSPGGGSNTEAFF
. TRBJ1-1 14 TRBV2 once TGTGCCAGCAGTGAGAGGGGCGGGAAAACTGAAGCTTTCTTT CASSERGGKTEAFF
TRBD2 TRBJ2-2 17 TRBV9 . TGTGCCAGCAGCCCGACCCTAGCGGGGGGCCTCACCGGGGAGCTGTTTTTT CASSPTLAGGLTGELFF
. TRBJ2-3 15 TRBV1 . TGCACCCCCTTGGGCGGGAGAGGGAGCACAGATACGCAGTATTTT CTPLGGRGSTDTQYF
. TRBJ2-3 16 TRBV5-4 . TGTGCCAGCAGCTTAGGGACGGGAGGGGGCACATATACGCAGTATTTT CASSLGTGGGTYTQYF
. TRBJ1-2 16 TRBV9 . TGTGCCAGCAGCGTAGGGCCCGGGACAATTAACTATGGCTACACCTTC CASSVGPGTINYGYTF
. TRBJ1-5 13 TRBV30 few TGTGCCTGGAGCGGTGAGAGCAATCAGCCCCAGCATTTT CAWSGESNQPQHF
. TRBJ2-7 15 TRBV15 once TGTGCCACCAGCAGACCGGGGGACAGTTCCTACGAGCAGTACTTC CATSRPGDSSYEQYF
. TRBJ1-2 16 TRBV6-6 . TGTGCCAGCAGTAGCCTGACTGCCGGAGCTAACTATGGCTACACCTTC CASSSLTAGANYGYTF
. TRBJ2-2 15 TRBV5-8 . TGTGCCAGCAGCTTTGCCAGGCCGAACACCGGGGAGCTGTTTTTT CASSFARPNTGELFF
TRBD1 TRBJ2-7 13 TRBV4-1 . TGCGCCAGCAGCCAAGTGGACAGGCCAGAGCAGTACTTC CASSQVDRPEQYF
TRBD1 TRBJ1-5 22 TRBV7-6 . TGTGCCAGCAGCTTAGAGTTAGGTGGGGCGACAGGGGGCTATAATAGCAATCAGCCCCAGCATTTT CASSLELGGATGGYNSNQPQHF
. TRBJ1-1 14 TRBV7-2 . TGTGCCAGCAGCTTACCCCCTCTAGGGGGTACAGCTTTCTTT CASSLPPLGGTAFF
. TRBJ1-1 12 TRBV19 . TGTGCCAGTAGACAGTTGAACACTGAAGCTTTCTTT CASRQLNTEAFF
. TRBJ2-1 15 TRBV11-2 . TGTGCCAGCAGCTTAATGGTAGCTTCCCCCAATGAGCAGTTCTTC CASSLMVASPNEQFF
TRBD2 TRBJ2-7 16 TRBV10-3 . TGTGCCATCAGTGATCTAGCGGGAGGCCTCTCCTACGAGCAGTACTTC CAISDLAGGLSYEQYF
. TRBJ2-7 11 TRBV28 . TGTGCCAGCAGTTTGGGCGGGGAGCAGTACTTC CASSLGGEQYF
TRBD2 TRBJ2-1 15 TRBV7-2 . TGTGCCAGCAGCTTAGAAGCGGGGCTTTACAATGAGCAGTTCTTC CASSLEAGLYNEQFF
. TRBJ2-6 16 TRBV18 . TGTGCCAGCTCACCGAACAGTTTCTCTGGGGCCAACGTCCTGACTTTC CASSPNSFSGANVLTF
. TRBJ2-7 14 TRBV7-8 . TGTGCCAGCAGCCGGTCACCCATCCCCTACGAGCAGTACTTC CASSRSPIPYEQYF
TRBD2 TRBJ2-7 13 TRBV6-6 . TGTGCCAGCAGTTACGCGGGAGGATACGAGCAGTACTTC CASSYAGGYEQYF
TRBD1 TRBJ1-2 17 TRBV27 . TGTGCCAGCAGTTTATCGTGGACAGGGCATTCTAACTATGGCTACACCTTC CASSLSWTGHSNYGYTF
. TRBJ2-2 14 TRBV5-1 . TGCGCCAGCAGCTTGGCCCAGCGAACCGGGGAGCTGTTTTTT CASSLAQRTGELFF
TRBD2 TRBJ2-2 15 TRBV2 . TGTGCCAGCAAGAGCCTAGCGGCAAACACCGGGGAGCTGTTTTTT CASKSLAANTGELFF
. TRBJ1-4 17 TRBV4-3 . TGCGCCAGCAGCCAAGAGAGGGCAAGCGCAACTAATGAAAAACTGTTTTTT CASSQERASATNEKLFF
TRBD1 TRBJ1-2 15 TRBV4-3 . TGCGCCAGCAGCCGCGGGCGGGACAGGGAGTATGGCTACACCTTC CASSRGRDREYGYTF
. TRBJ2-1 15 TRBV7-9 . TGTGCCAGCAGCTTAGCGGGGCCGGATTACAATGAGCAGTTCTTC CASSLAGPDYNEQFF
TRBD1 TRBJ2-7 14 TRBV4-2 . TGTGCCAGCAGCCGACCCGGGACAGGGGACGAGCAGTACTTC CASSRPGTGDEQYF
. TRBJ2-2 14 TRBV18 . TGTGCCAGCTCCTCGGGACAGAACACCGGGGAGCTGTTTTTT CASSSGQNTGELFF
TRBD2 TRBJ2-1 16 TRBV4-3 . TGCGCCAGCAGCCAAGATGGGCTAGCGGGCACCAATGAGCAGTTCTTC CASSQDGLAGTNEQFF
. TRBJ2-5 15 TRBV11-2 . TGTGCCAGCAGCGCGGGGTGGGACAGTAAAGAGACCCAGTACTTC CASSAGWDSKETQYF
. TRBJ1-4 16 TRBV9 . TGTGCCAGCAGCGTAGGAATCGGGACAACTAATGAAAAACTGTTTTTT CASSVGIGTTNEKLFF
TRBD2 TRBJ2-5 15 TRBV28 . TGTGCCAGCAGTATGTTAGCGGGAGGTGGTGAGACCCAGTACTTC CASSMLAGGGETQYF
TRBD1 TRBJ2-6 18 TRBV2 . TGTGCCAGCAGGCCGGTTCGGGACAGGGTGTCTGGGGCCAACGTCCTGACTTTC CASRPVRDRVSGANVLTF
TRBD1 TRBJ1-1 14 TRBV28 . TGTGCCAGCAGCCGTGACAGGGTGGGCACTGAAGCTTTCTTT CASSRDRVGTEAFF
TRBD1 TRBJ2-1 15 TRBV7-9 . TGTGCCAGCAGCCCAGGCAAGGGGGCCGGGAATGAGCAGTTCTTC CASSPGKGAGNEQFF
TRBD1 TRBJ2-7 14 TRBV28 . TGTGCCAGCAGACCGGGACAGCCTATTTACGAGCAGTACTTC CASRPGQPIYEQYF
. TRBJ2-7 14 TRBV27 once TGTGCCAGCAGTTCCCCAGGGATCGGGTACGAGCAGTACTTC CASSSPGIGYEQYF
. TRBJ1-3 16 TRBV7-8 . TGTGCCAGCAGCTTAACAAAGACAGTCTCTGGAAACACCATATATTTT CASSLTKTVSGNTIYF
. TRBJ1-1 16 TRBV15 . TGTGCCACCAGCAGAGATGGGGCAGGGAAGAACACTGAAGCTTTCTTT CATSRDGAGKNTEAFF
TRBD1 TRBJ1-2 19 TRBV4-2 . TGTGCCAGCAGCCAAGGACTACAGGGGGTTTGGCCCTTTAACTATGGCTACACCTTC CASSQGLQGVWPFNYGYTF